Below, 18 T cell receptor beta chains from the same sample are listed, as sequenced in a study of blood T cell repertoires in COVID-19. TCRdb's copy holds only in-frame clones and misses some; the assay was immunoSEQ multiplex PCR. The profile covers roughly 370,000 clones, with approximately 87% appearing a single time and approximately 9.3% taken by the ten largest. The specimen sequenced was PBMCs or T cells enriched from blood (not recorded which). The receptors were sampled from a woman in her forties or fifties who had recovered from COVID-19.

The chain combines TRBV6-2 or TRBV6-3 with TRBJ2-2, with 7 positions matching TRBD1. Germline-derived CDR1 and CDR2 are MNHEY and SVGEGT. The CDR3 has 16 amino acids. J was trimmed by 6 bases and V by 4 bases; bases with no gene match: 11. CDR3 amino acids: CASSSDRAPYPGELFF. The DNA for the CDR3 is TGTGCCAGCAGTTCCGACAGGGCACCTTACCCCGGGGAGCTGTTTTTT.

Here the CDR3 reads CASTIGAYEQYF. As DNA, the CDR3 is TGTGCCAGCACCATAGGGGCCTACGAGCAGTACTTC. V and J are TRBV12-3 or TRBV12-4 and TRBJ2-7; perhaps TRBD1 as D (5 bases). V was shortened by 7 bases and J by 2 bases, with 9 bases between the two germline ends. The CDR3 has 12 amino acids.

The gene calls are TRBV27 and TRBJ2-5; 8 bases are a match to TRBD2. Trimming took 6 bases from V and 0 from J; bases not matched to a gene: 3. This CDR3 spans 14 amino acids. Germline-derived CDR1 and CDR2 are MNHEY and SMNVEV (reference sequence). CDR3 protein: CASRLAGNQETQYF. Here the CDR3 DNA reads TGTGCCAGCAGGCTAGCGGGTAACCAAGAGACCCAGTACTTC.

This clone was detected only once. The chain is built from TRBV28 and TRBJ1-5, with D unresolved. CDR1 and CDR2 from the germline V gene are MDHEN and SYDVKM. V lost 4 bases, J lost 8 bases, and 6 bases lay in between. The CDR3 is made up of 11 amino acids. In DNA form, the CDR3 reads TGTGCCAGCAGTTCTCGTGAGCCCCAGCATTTT. It translates to CASSSREPQHF.

This clone is a singleton in its sample. J is TRBJ1-2 and V is TRBV4-3; 12 nucleotides match TRBD1. This CDR3 has 16 residues. Germline lookup yields CDR1 LGHNA and CDR2 YSLEER. J was trimmed by 8 bases and V by 0 bases; bases with no gene match: 7. The CDR3 DNA reads TGCGCCAGCAGCCAAGATTTGGGACAGGGGGCGATAGGCTACACCTTC. It specifies CASSQDLGQGAIGYTF.

The V call is TRBV29-1, the J call TRBJ1-2; D gene uncertain. Germline V CDR1 and CDR2: SQVTM, ANQGSEA. Trimming pared 1 base from V and 2 bases from J, leaving 2 bases between. There are 11 residues in the CDR3. The CDR3 bases are TGCAGCGTTGAAGCGAACTATGGCTACACCTTC. Translation gives CSVEANYGYTF.

The CDR3 sequence: CASSDTGGRTEAFF. The CDR3 nucleotides read TGTGCCAGCAGCGACACAGGGGGCCGCACTGAAGCTTTCTTT. The chain is built from TRBV2 and TRBJ1-1, with 9 bases that match TRBD1. Trimming cost V 6 bases and J 4 bases; bases outside gene matches: 6. Germline V gives CDR1 SNHLY, CDR2 FYNNEI. This CDR3 is built from 14 residues. Looking up the rest from reference TRBV2 and TRBJ1-1 gives the full variable domain: EPEVTQTPSHQVTQMGQEVILRCVPISNHLYFYWYRQILGQKVEFLVSFYNNEISEKSEIFDDQFSVERPDGSNFTLKIRSTKLEDSAMYFCASSDTGGRTEAFFGQGTRLTVV.

The rearrangement joins TRBV5-6 to TRBJ2-5; unclear D gene. The CDR3 has 11 residues. CDR1 is SGHDT and CDR2 is YYEEEE in the germline V gene. Trimming took 2 bases from V and 5 from J, leaving 4 bases between them. In DNA, the CDR3 is TGTGCCAGCAGCTTTAGCGAGACCCAGTACTTC. Its translation: CASSFSETQYF. Supplemented by reference TRBV5-6 and TRBJ2-5, the full variable domain reads DAGVTQSPTHLIKTRGQQVTLRCSPKSGHDTVSWYQQALGQGPQFIFQYYEEEERQRGNFPDRFSGHQFPNYSSELNVNALLLGDSALYLCASSFSETQYFGPGTRLLVL.

This clone has only one observation. The rearrangement joins TRBV7-9 to TRBJ2-3; TRBD1 matches 8 bases. The V and J ends lost 5 bases and 6 bases, in that order; junction bases with no gene match: 10. The germline V gene encodes CDR1 SEHNR and CDR2 FQNEAQ (reference sequence). There are 15 residues in the CDR3. The CDR3 loop is CASSAPRTGLDTQYF. Written as DNA, the CDR3 is TGTGCCAGCAGCGCACCCCGGACAGGGTTGGATACGCAGTATTTT.

This chain connects TRBV14 to TRBJ2-1, with D uncertain. V shed 1 base and J shed 8 bases, with 9 bases lying between them. Looked up from germline, CDR1 is SGHDN and CDR2 is FVKESK. The CDR3 is made up of 13 amino acids. The CDR3 protein is CASSQANSDEQFF. CDR3 sequence (DNA): TGTGCCAGCAGCCAAGCGAATTCGGATGAGCAGTTCTTC.

This sequence joins TRBV6-5 and TRBJ2-2; the match to TRBD1 covers 12 bases. Looked up from germline, CDR1 is MNHEY and CDR2 is SVGAGI. The CDR3 covers 14 residues. This CDR3 reads CVTGDRGLGGELFF. For the CDR3, the DNA is TGTGTCACGGGGGACAGGGGGCTAGGTGGGGAGCTGTTTTTT.

The chain links TRBV18 to TRBJ2-7; tentatively, D is TRBD1 (7 bases). V dropped 4 bases and J dropped 4 bases, with 29 bases sitting between them. The V gene's germline CDR1 is KGHSH and CDR2 LQKENI. This CDR3 has 19 amino acids. CDR3 loop: CASSLQSIPGRGAPYEQYF. DNA for the CDR3: TGTGCCAGCTCACTACAGTCCATACCAGGCAGGGGGGCGCCTTACGAGCAGTACTTC.

The chain carries TRBV7-9 and TRBJ2-1; weak D call: TRBD2 (6 bases). V was clipped by 3 bases and J by 4 bases, with 19 bases between them. CDR1 SEHNR and CDR2 FQNEAQ come from the germline V gene (reference sequence). The CDR3 has 17 amino acids. The DNA for the CDR3 is TGTGCCAGCAGCTTTGAGGGTAGCGGTCTCGAGTACAATGAGCAGTTCTTC. It codes for CASSFEGSGLEYNEQFF.

The V and J genes are TRBV12-3 or TRBV12-4 and TRBJ1-5; no clear D gene. The CDR3 extends over 13 amino acids. Between the trimmed V and J ends, which lost 3 bases and 3 bases, there was a span of 6 bases. The CDR3 spells CASSLGPNQPQHF. In nucleotides, the CDR3 is TGTGCCAGCAGTTTGGGCCCCAATCAGCCCCAGCATTTT.

The chain employs TRBV28 and TRBJ2-1; 9 nucleotides match TRBD1. The V segment lost 5 bases and the J segment 10 bases; nucleotides outside the gene matches: 9. CDR1 is MDHEN and CDR2 is SYDVKM in the germline V gene. The CDR3 totals 14 residues. The CDR3 is CASSLLQGAGEQFF. The CDR3 DNA reads as TGTGCCAGCAGTCTGTTACAGGGGGCCGGCGAGCAGTTCTTC.

The chain has TRBV9 and TRBJ2-1; 9 bases agree with TRBD1. Germline V gives CDR1 SGDLS, CDR2 YYNGEE. The CDR3 runs 16 residues. The ends lost 0 bases at V and 7 bases at J; junction bases unmatched: 8. The CDR3 region has the DNA TGTGCCAGCAGCGTAGCGGGACAGGGATATGGGAATGAGCAGTTCTTC. Translation gives CASSVAGQGYGNEQFF.

The V gene is TRBV5-6, the J gene TRBJ2-7; 14 bases map to TRBD2. The germline gives CDR1 SGHDT, CDR2 YYEEEE. There are 16 residues in the CDR3. V lost 3 bases to trimming and J lost 3 bases; unmatched junction nucleotides: 5. The CDR3 DNA follows: TGTGCCAGCAGCTGGTACGGGACTAGCGGGGGCTACGAGCAGTACTTC. Translation gives CASSWYGTSGGYEQYF. Filled out from reference TRBV5-6 and TRBJ2-7, the complete variable domain reads DAGVTQSPTHLIKTRGQQVTLRCSPKSGHDTVSWYQQALGQGPQFIFQYYEEEERQRGNFPDRFSGHQFPNYSSELNVNALLLGDSALYLCASSWYGTSGGYEQYFGPGTRLTVT.

The chain couples TRBV9 to TRBJ2-3, with a weak D call TRBD2 (5 bases). The germline gives CDR1 SGDLS, CDR2 YYNGEE. The germline V and J ends were trimmed by 4 bases and 3 bases, with 18 bases remaining between them. The CDR3 runs 16 residues. The CDR3 bases are TGTGCCAGCAGCCCCAAAATGGCCGGCGGGACAGATACGCAGTATTTT. Encoded protein: CASSPKMAGGTDTQYF.